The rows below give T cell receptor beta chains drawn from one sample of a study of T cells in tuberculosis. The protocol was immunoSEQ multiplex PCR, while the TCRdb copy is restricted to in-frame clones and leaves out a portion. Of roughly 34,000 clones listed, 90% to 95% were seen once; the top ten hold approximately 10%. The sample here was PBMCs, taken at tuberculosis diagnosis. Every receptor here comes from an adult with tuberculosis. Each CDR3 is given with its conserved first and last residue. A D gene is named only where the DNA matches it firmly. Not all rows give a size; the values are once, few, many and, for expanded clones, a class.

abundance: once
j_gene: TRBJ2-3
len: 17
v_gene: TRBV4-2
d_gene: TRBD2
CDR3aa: CASSPRRGTSGRDTQYF
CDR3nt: TGTGCCAGCAGCCCTCGAAGAGGGACTAGCGGGAGAGATACGCAGTATTTT

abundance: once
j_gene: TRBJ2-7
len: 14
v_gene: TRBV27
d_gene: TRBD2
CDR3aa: CASSLSGSVDEQYF
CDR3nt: TGTGCCAGCAGTTTAAGCGGGAGTGTCGACGAGCAGTACTTC

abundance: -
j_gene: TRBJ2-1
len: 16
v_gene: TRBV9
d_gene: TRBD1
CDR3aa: CASSLRGLNSYNEQFF
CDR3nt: TGTGCCAGCAGCCTCAGGGGGCTCAACTCCTACAATGAGCAGTTCTTC

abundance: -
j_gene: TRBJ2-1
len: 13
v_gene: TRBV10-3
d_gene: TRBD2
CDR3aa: CATTGTTNNEQFF
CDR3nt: TGTGCCACCACCGGGACTACGAACAATGAGCAGTTCTTC

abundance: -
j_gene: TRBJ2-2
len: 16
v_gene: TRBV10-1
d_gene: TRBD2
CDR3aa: CASSELAGTNTGELFF
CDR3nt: TGCGCCAGCAGTGAGCTAGCGGGCACAAACACCGGGGAGCTGTTTTTT

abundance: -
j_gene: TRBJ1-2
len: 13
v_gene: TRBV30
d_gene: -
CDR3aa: CAWSLRVGYGYTF
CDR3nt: TGTGCCTGGAGTCTCAGGGTCGGCTATGGCTACACCTTC

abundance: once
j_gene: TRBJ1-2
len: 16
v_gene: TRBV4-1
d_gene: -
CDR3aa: CASSQEWTVSNYGYTF
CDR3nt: TGCGCCAGCAGCCAAGAGTGGACAGTTTCTAACTATGGCTACACCTTC

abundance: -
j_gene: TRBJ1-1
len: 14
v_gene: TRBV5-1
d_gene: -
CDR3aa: CASSPGRTGTEAFF
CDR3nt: TGCGCCAGCAGCCCCGGTCGGACTGGAACTGAAGCTTTCTTT

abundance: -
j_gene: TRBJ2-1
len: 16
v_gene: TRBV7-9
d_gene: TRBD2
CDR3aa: CASSLRLAGVYNEQFF
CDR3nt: TGTGCCAGCAGCTTAAGACTAGCGGGAGTGTACAATGAGCAGTTCTTC

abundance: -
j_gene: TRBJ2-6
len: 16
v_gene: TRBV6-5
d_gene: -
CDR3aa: CASSYSPYFKANVLTF
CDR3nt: TGTGCCAGCAGTTACTCCCCCTACTTTAAAGCCAACGTCCTGACTTTC

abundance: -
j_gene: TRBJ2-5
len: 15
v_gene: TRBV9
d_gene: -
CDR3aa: CASSPDWGSVETQYF
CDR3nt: TGTGCCAGCAGCCCGGACTGGGGAAGTGTGGAGACCCAGTACTTC

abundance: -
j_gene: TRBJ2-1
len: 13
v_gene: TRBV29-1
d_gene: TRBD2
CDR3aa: CSCPAGGNNEQFF
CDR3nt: TGCAGCTGCCCAGCGGGAGGAAACAATGAGCAGTTCTTC

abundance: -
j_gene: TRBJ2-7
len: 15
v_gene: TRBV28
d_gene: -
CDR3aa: CASSLYGSGNYEQYF
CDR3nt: TGTGCCAGCAGTTTGTATGGCTCGGGGAACTACGAGCAGTACTTC

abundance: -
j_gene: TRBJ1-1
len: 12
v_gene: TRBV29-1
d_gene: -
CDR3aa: CSALAGNTEAFF
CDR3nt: TGCAGCGCTTTGGCGGGTAACACTGAAGCTTTCTTT

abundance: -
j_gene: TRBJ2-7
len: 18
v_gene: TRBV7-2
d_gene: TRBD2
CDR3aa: CASSLVVTSGALQDEQYF
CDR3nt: TGTGCCAGCAGCTTAGTGGTGACTAGCGGGGCCCTGCAGGACGAGCAGTACTTC

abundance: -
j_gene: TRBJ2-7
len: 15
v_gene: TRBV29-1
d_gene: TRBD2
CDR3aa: CSVEQLAGLSYEQYF
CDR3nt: TGCAGCGTTGAACAACTAGCGGGCCTCTCCTACGAGCAGTACTTC

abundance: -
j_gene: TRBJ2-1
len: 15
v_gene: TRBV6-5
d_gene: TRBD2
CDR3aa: CASSSPSGGANEQFF
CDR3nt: TGTGCCAGCAGTTCCCCTAGCGGGGGGGCAAATGAGCAGTTCTTC

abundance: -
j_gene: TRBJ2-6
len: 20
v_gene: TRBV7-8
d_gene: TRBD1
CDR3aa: CASSLEETGAFLSGANVLTF
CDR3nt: TGTGCCAGCAGCTTAGAGGAGACAGGGGCCTTTCTCTCTGGGGCCAACGTCCTGACTTTC

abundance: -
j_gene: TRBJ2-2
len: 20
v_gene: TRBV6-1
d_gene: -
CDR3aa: CASSEMRVQEMTRGTGELFF
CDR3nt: TGTGCCAGCAGTGAGATGCGGGTCCAAGAGATGACCCGAGGCACCGGGGAGCTGTTTTTT

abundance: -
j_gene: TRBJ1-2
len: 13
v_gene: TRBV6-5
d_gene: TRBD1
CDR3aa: CASRKGTGDGYTF
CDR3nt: TGTGCCAGCAGAAAAGGGACAGGGGATGGCTACACCTTC

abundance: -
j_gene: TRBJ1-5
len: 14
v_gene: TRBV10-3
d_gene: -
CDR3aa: CAISDGNSNQPQHF
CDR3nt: TGTGCCATCAGTGACGGGAATAGCAATCAGCCCCAGCATTTT

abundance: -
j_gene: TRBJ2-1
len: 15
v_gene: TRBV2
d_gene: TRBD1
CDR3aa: CASRWDREGYNEQFF
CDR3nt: TGTGCCAGCAGATGGGACAGGGAGGGGTACAATGAGCAGTTCTTC

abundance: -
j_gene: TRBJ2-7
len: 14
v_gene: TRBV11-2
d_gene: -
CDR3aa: CASSFVDRTYEQYF
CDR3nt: TGTGCCAGCAGCTTCGTGGACAGAACCTACGAGCAGTACTTC

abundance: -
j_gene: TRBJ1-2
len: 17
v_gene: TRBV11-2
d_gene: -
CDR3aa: CASSLDEGDTSNYGYTF
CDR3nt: TGTGCCAGCAGCTTAGACGAGGGGGACACCTCTAACTATGGCTACACCTTC

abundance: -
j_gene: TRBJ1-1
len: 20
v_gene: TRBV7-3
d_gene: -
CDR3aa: CASSLLPASGQREMNTEAFF
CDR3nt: TGTGCCAGCAGCTTACTTCCGGCTAGCGGCCAGCGCGAAATGAACACTGAAGCTTTCTTT

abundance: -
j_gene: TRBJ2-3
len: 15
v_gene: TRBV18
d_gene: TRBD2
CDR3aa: CASSPLAGARDTQYF
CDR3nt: TGTGCCAGCTCGCCCCTAGCGGGGGCTAGAGATACGCAGTATTTT

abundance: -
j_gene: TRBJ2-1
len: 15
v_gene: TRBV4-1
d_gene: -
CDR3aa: CASSQVAQARDEQFF
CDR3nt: TGCGCCAGCAGCCAAGTGGCGCAGGCCAGGGATGAGCAGTTCTTC

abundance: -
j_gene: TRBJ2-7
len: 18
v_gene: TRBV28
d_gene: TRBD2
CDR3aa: CASSLAGLADFWGYEQYF
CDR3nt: TGTGCCAGCAGTTTGGCGGGACTAGCGGATTTTTGGGGTTACGAGCAGTACTTC

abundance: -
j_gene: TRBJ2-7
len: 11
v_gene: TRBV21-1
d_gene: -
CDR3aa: CASPLVSEQYF
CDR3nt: TGTGCCAGCCCGCTGGTGAGCGAGCAGTACTTC

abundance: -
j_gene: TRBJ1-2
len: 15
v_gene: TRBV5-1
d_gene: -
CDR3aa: CASSLAQAVGYGYTF
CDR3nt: TGCGCCAGCAGCTTGGCCCAGGCCGTGGGCTATGGCTACACCTTC

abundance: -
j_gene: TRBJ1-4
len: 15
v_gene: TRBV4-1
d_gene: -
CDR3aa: CASSQAGRANEKLFF
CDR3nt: TGCGCCAGCAGCCAAGCGGGGAGGGCTAATGAAAAACTGTTTTTT

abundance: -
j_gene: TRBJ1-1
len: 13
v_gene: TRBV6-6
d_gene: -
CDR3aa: CASRTVFDTEAFF
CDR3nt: TGTGCCAGCAGGACAGTTTTTGACACTGAAGCTTTCTTT

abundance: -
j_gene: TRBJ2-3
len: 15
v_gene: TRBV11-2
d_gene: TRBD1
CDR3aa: CASSWRRTGPDTQYF
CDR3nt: TGTGCCAGCAGCTGGCGTCGGACAGGGCCAGATACGCAGTATTTT

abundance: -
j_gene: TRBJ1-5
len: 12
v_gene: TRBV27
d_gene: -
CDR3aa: CASSPINQPQHF
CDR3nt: TGTGCCAGCAGCCCCATCAATCAGCCCCAGCATTTT

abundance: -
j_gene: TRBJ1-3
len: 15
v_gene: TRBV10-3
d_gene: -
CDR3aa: CAISETSGAGNTIYF
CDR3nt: TGTGCCATCAGTGAGACCTCAGGGGCTGGAAACACCATATATTTT

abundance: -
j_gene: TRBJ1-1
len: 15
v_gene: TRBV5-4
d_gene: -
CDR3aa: CASSSVEGGNTEAFF
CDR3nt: TGTGCCAGCAGCTCGGTGGAGGGAGGAAACACTGAAGCTTTCTTT

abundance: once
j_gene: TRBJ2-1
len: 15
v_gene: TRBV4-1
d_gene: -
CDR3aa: CASSQDERGGNEQFF
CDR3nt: TGCGCCAGCAGCCAAGATGAAAGGGGCGGCAATGAGCAGTTCTTC

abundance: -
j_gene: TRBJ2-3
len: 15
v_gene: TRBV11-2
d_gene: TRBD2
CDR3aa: CASSPGLAGAGGQYF
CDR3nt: TGTGCCAGCAGCCCGGGACTAGCGGGGGCCGGGGGGCAGTATTTT

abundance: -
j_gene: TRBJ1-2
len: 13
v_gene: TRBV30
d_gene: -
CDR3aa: CAWSVGRNYGYTF
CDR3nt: TGTGCCTGGAGTGTTGGTCGGAACTATGGCTACACCTTC

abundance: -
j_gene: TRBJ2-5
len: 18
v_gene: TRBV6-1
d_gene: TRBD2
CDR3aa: CASSEALPSGGGEETQYF
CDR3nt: TGTGCCAGCAGTGAAGCACTGCCTAGCGGGGGAGGCGAGGAGACCCAGTACTTC

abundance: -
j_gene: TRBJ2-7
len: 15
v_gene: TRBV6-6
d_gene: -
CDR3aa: CASSRPLEGPNEQYF
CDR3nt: TGTGCCAGCAGTCGTCCTCTGGAGGGACCAAACGAGCAGTACTTC

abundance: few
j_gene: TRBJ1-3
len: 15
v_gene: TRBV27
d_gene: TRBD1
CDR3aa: CASSSQGEGGNTIYF
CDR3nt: TGTGCCAGCAGCTCACAGGGGGAAGGTGGAAACACCATATATTTT

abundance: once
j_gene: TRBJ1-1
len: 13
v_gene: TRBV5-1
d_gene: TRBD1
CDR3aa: CASRGQANTEAFF
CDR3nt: TGCGCCAGCAGGGGACAGGCGAACACTGAAGCTTTCTTT

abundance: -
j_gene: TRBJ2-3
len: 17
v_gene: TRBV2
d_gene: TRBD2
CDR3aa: CASSGLGLAGGADTQYF
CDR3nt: TGTGCCAGCAGTGGCCTGGGACTAGCGGGAGGGGCAGATACGCAGTATTTT

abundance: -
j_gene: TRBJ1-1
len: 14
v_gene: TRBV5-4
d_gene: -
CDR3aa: CASSARNRVTEAFF
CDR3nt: TGTGCCAGCAGCGCAAGAAACCGGGTAACTGAAGCTTTCTTT

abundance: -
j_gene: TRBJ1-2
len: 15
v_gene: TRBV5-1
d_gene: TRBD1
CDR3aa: CASSDRDRGDYGYTF
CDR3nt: TGCGCCAGCAGCGACCGGGACAGGGGCGACTATGGCTACACCTTC

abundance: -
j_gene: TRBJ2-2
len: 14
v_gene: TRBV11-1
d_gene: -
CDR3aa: CASSFDWNTGELFF
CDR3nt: TGTGCCAGCAGCTTTGACTGGAACACCGGGGAGCTGTTTTTT

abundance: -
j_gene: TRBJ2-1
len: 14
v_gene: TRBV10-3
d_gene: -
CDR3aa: CAISDSGGNNEQFF
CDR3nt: TGTGCCATCAGTGATTCAGGAGGTAACAATGAGCAGTTCTTC

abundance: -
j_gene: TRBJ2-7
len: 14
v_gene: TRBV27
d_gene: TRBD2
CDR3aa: CASSGLAGENEQYF
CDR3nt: TGTGCCAGCTCCGGACTAGCGGGAGAGAACGAGCAGTACTTC

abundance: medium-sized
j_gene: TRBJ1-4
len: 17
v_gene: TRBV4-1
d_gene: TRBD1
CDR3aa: CASSQDPPTGVDEKLFF
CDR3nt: TGCGCCAGCAGCCAAGATCCCCCGACAGGGGTGGATGAAAAACTGTTTTTT

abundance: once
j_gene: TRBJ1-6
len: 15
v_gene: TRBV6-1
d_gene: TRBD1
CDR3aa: CASNLGTAYNSPLHF
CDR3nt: TGTGCCAGCAACCTTGGGACAGCCTATAATTCACCCCTCCACTTT

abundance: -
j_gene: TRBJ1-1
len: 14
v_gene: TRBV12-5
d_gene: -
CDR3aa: CASGTTQGNTEAFF
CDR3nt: TGTGCTAGTGGTACCACCCAGGGGAACACTGAAGCTTTCTTT

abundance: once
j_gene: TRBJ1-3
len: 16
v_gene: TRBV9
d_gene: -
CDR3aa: CASSVEPGVTGNTIYF
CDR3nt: TGTGCCAGCAGCGTAGAGCCAGGGGTAACCGGAAACACCATATATTTT

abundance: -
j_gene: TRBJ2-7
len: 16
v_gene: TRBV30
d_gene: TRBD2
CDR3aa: CAWSVGAGGSSYEQYF
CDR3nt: TGTGCCTGGAGTGTAGGGGCGGGAGGCAGCTCCTACGAGCAGTACTTC

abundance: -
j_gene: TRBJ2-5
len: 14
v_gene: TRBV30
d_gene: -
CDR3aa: CAWGRGADQETQYF
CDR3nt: TGTGCCTGGGGGCGCGGGGCAGATCAAGAGACCCAGTACTTC